The 25 T cell receptor beta chains given below trace back to one sample, sequenced in a study of memory CD4+ T cells and cytomegalovirus serostatus (dated by TCRdb to the late 2010s). A FACSAria II was used to sort memory CD4+ T cells, defined as single viable CD3+CD4+CD8-CD45RO+ cells. Libraries were made using the immunoSEQ multiplex PCR assay. This immuneACCESS table, as held by TCRdb, lists in-frame sequences with V and J called but not all clones. Of the missing ones, under half trace to an unresolved V gene in checked studies; the others have no known cause. The sample table lists about 82,000 clones, 80% of them with a count of one. The ten largest clones represent nearly 0.8% of the sample. The sample consisted of memory CD4+ T cells from blood. The receptors were gathered from an adult in good health and CMV-seronegative.

The V gene is TRBV7-2, the J gene TRBJ1-1, with a tentative D call TRBD1 (6 bases). V was shortened by 5 bases and J by 4 bases, with 20 bases between the two germline ends. Germline V gene data show CDR1 as SGHTA and CDR2 as FQGNSA. The CDR3 length is 16 residues. The chain's CDR3 is CASSDVGRGGSTEAFF. In DNA form, the CDR3 reads TGTGCCAGCAGCGACGTTGGCAGGGGAGGATCCACTGAAGCTTTCTTT.

The gene calls are TRBV7-9 and TRBJ2-7, with 9 bases lining up with TRBD1. V lost 1 base, J lost 3 bases, and 7 bases stayed unmatched. This CDR3 region has 16 residues. Germline V CDR1 and CDR2: SEHNR, FQNEAQ (reference sequence). The CDR3 region is CASSLGTGVTGYEQYF. CDR3 DNA: TGTGCCAGCAGCTTAGGGACAGGGGTGACTGGCTACGAGCAGTACTTC.

This clone was observed a single time. The CDR3: CASINGDGSNTEAFF. The CDR3 DNA is TGTGCCAGCATCAATGGGGATGGTTCGAACACTGAAGCTTTCTTT. The chain links TRBV27 to TRBJ1-1; D is unclear. This CDR3 spans 15 amino acids. The germline V and J ends were trimmed by 7 bases and 1 base, with 16 bases remaining between them. Per the germline V gene, CDR1 is MNHEY and CDR2 is SMNVEV (reference sequence).

This clone has just a few counts. The CDR3 is CASSLTDNSPLHF. The CDR3 DNA is TGTGCCAGCAGCTTAACAGACAATTCACCCCTCCACTTT. The genes are TRBV11-2 and TRBJ1-6; no firm D call. Germline V gene sequence: CDR1 SGHAT, CDR2 FQNNGV. V gave up 2 bases and J gave up 7 bases, with 6 bases separating them. The CDR3 extends over 13 amino acids.

As concerns this clone: At one boundary the junction diverges from the germline segment, which might be a read error. This chain links TRBV4-2 with TRBJ2-3; 10 positions agree with TRBD2. The CDR3 has 13 amino acids. Germline assignment: CDR1 LGHNA and CDR2 YNFKEQ. CDR3 DNA sequence: TGTGCCAGCAGCCAAGTATTAGCGGGGGGCCACCTTTTT. It is translated as CASSQVLAGGHLF.

The chain links TRBV18 to TRBJ1-1, with D unresolved. Trimming shortened V by 2 bases and J by 1 base, and 8 bases separated the two germline ends. This CDR3 contains 14 residues. Germline CDR1 reads KGHSH; CDR2 reads LQKENI. CDR3 sequence reads: CASSPSGSNTEAFF. The CDR3 DNA reads as TGTGCCAGCTCACCATCCGGATCGAACACTGAAGCTTTCTTT.

The V call is TRBV6-1, the J call TRBJ2-2; TRBD1 matches at 7 bases. The CDR3 is 14 residues long. The V and J ends lost 6 bases and 1 base, in that order; junction bases with no gene match: 2. The germline CDR1 and CDR2 sequences are MNHNS and SASEGT. The CDR3 nucleotides read TGTGCCAGCAGGGGACAGCGGAACACCGGGGAGCTGTTTTTT. It codes for CASRGQRNTGELFF.

In DNA, the CDR3 is TGTGCCAGCAGTTATAGGAGGGGAGACATTCAGTACTTC. Residues: CASSYRRGDIQYF. The gene calls are TRBV6-5 and TRBJ2-4, with D possibly TRBD2 on 6 matching bases. The CDR3 length is 13 residues. The germline gives CDR1 MNHEY, CDR2 SVGAGI. The V end was cut by 3 bases, the J end by 8 bases, with 11 bases between.

Here the CDR3 DNA reads TGTGCCAGCAGTAAGGGACAATCGAACACCGGGGAGCTGTTTTTT. Translating it yields CASSKGQSNTGELFF. The rearrangement links TRBV2 to TRBJ2-2, with a possible D match to TRBD1 (6 bases). The CDR3 covers 15 residues. Deletions cut 5 bases from V and 0 bases from J, with 10 bases between. In germline, CDR1 is SNHLY, CDR2 FYNNEI. The full variable domain, rest sourced from reference TRBV2 and TRBJ2-2, is EPEVTQTPSHQVTQMGQEVILRCVPISNHLYFYWYRQILGQKVEFLVSFYNNEISEKSEIFDDQFSVERPDGSNFTLKIRSTKLEDSAMYFCASSKGQSNTGELFFGEGSRLTVL.

This chain links TRBV2 with TRBJ2-2; TRBD1 aligns across 12 bases. The CDR3 sequence is 15 residues long. V gave up 7 bases and J gave up 5 bases; unmatched junction bases: 5. Germline V gives CDR1 SNHLY, CDR2 FYNNEI. The DNA for the CDR3 is TGTGCCAGCATTGGGACAGGGGGCGTTACCGGGGAGCTGTTTTTT. This codes for CASIGTGGVTGELFF.

The gene calls are TRBV6-6 and TRBJ1-4; D not certain. This CDR3 region has 15 residues. Trimming removed 8 bases at V and 6 bases at J, with 19 bases between. The germline V gene has CDR1 MNHNY and CDR2 SVGAGI (reference sequence). The chain's CDR3 is CASAPRYASDEKLFF. The CDR3 coding sequence is TGTGCCAGCGCCCCCCGTTACGCGTCTGATGAAAAACTGTTTTTT.

The count of this clone is one. V and J are TRBV6-1 and TRBJ2-6, with 9 bases lining up with TRBD1. The CDR3 runs 19 residues. Germline V gene lookup returns CDR1 MNHNS and CDR2 SASEGT. V shed 5 bases and J 1 base; nucleotides not matched to a gene: 12. The DNA of the CDR3 is TGTGCCAGCAGTAAAGTCCGGGACAGGGCAATTTCTGGGGCCAACGTCCTGACTTTC. Its translation is CASSKVRDRAISGANVLTF.

CDR3 region: CASSPVTGGLGEAFF. In DNA, the CDR3 is TGTGCCAGCTCACCAGTAACAGGGGGCTTGGGTGAAGCTTTCTTT. The chain recombines TRBV18 with TRBJ1-1; TRBD1 agrees at 9 bases. The CDR3 has 15 residues. Germline V lookup: CDR1 KGHSH, CDR2 LQKENI. Trimming took 2 bases from V and 7 from J; bases not matched to a gene: 8.

V and J are TRBV5-8 and TRBJ2-5, with 7 nucleotides matching TRBD2. The V gene's germline CDR1 is SGHTS and CDR2 YDEGEE. The CDR3 contains 16 residues. Germline trimming cut 0 bases from V and 3 bases from J; bases unmatched to any gene: 8. CDR3 DNA sequence: TGTGCCAGCAGCTTGGGACTAGCAGAAAAAAAAGAGACCCAGTACTTC. Translating it yields CASSLGLAEKKETQYF.

The rearrangement joins TRBV30 to TRBJ2-3, with a tentative D call TRBD2 (6 bases). With 7 bases removed from V and 2 bases from J, the gap between germline ends came to 10 bases. CDR1 and CDR2 from the germline V gene are GTSNPN and SVGIG (reference sequence). This CDR3 has 12 amino acids. For the CDR3, the DNA is TGTGCCTACCGGGGGACCACAGATACGCAGTATTTT. It yields the protein CAYRGTTDTQYF.

This chain uses TRBV10-3 with TRBJ1-1; D remains unclear. V lost 3 bases and J lost 3, with 2 bases in between. Germline-derived CDR1 and CDR2 are ENHRY and SYGVKD. This CDR3 is 11 amino acids long. The CDR3 nucleotides are TGTGCCATCAGTGATCACACTGAAGCTTTCTTT. Protein sequence: CAISDHTEAFF.

This clone was seen only once. The genes are TRBV4-3 and TRBJ1-6; D unresolved. CDR1 and CDR2 (germline): LGHNA, YSLEER. With 3 bases removed from V and 9 bases from J, the gap between germline ends came to 15 bases. The CDR3 has 15 amino acids. The CDR3 sequence is CASSQEQRFGSPLHF. CDR3 DNA sequence: TGCGCCAGCAGCCAGGAACAGAGATTCGGTTCACCCCTCCACTTT.

CDR3 amino acids: CASSLSRAASGNTIYF. The CDR3 DNA follows: TGTGCCAGCAGCTTAAGTAGGGCCGCCTCTGGAAACACCATATATTTT. The J gene is TRBJ1-3, the V gene TRBV11-1; D uncertain. Looked up from germline, CDR1 is SGHAT and CDR2 is FQDESV (reference sequence). V was pared by 2 bases and J by 0 bases, with 11 bases between. The CDR3 covers 16 residues.

This chain uses TRBV5-4 with TRBJ2-7; 12 nucleotides match TRBD2. Per germline, CDR1 SGHNT and CDR2 YYREEE (reference sequence). The trim removed 5 bases at V and 3 bases at J, leaving 6 bases unmatched. The CDR3 extends over 15 amino acids. CDR3 DNA sequence: TGTGCCAGCAGAGATCGGACTAGCGGGGTCTACGAGCAGTACTTC. This gives the protein CASRDRTSGVYEQYF.

This chain connects TRBV29-1 to TRBJ1-2; D might be TRBD1 (6 bases). V lost 3 bases to trimming and J lost 6 bases, with 17 bases between them. Per the germline V gene, CDR1 is SQVTM and CDR2 is ANQGSEA. The CDR3 consists of 14 residues. The chain's CDR3 is CSVERSTGADGYTF. For the CDR3, the DNA is TGCAGCGTTGAGAGAAGCACGGGGGCTGATGGCTACACCTTC.

J is TRBJ1-2 and V is TRBV2; no clear D gene. V gave up 2 bases and J gave up 2 bases, with 12 bases separating them. The V gene's germline CDR1 is SNHLY and CDR2 FYNNEI. The CDR3 has 15 residues. CDR3 nucleotides: TGTGCCAGCAGTGAATGGACGTCCAGAAACTATGGCTACACCTTC. The encoded protein is CASSEWTSRNYGYTF.

This chain links TRBV14 with TRBJ1-2; TRBD1 is a possible D gene (5 bases). V shed 4 bases and J shed 7 bases, with 13 bases lying between them. Germline V gene sequence: CDR1 SGHDN, CDR2 FVKESK. The CDR3 sequence is 13 residues long. DNA of the CDR3: TGTGCCAGCAGCCGCGGACCCCAGGGTGGCTACACCTTC. Its translation is CASSRGPQGGYTF.

The chain has TRBV2 and TRBJ2-7; D not certain. The V gene lost 4 bases and the J gene lost 3 bases, with 16 bases spanning the gap. The CDR3 consists of 15 residues. Germline V gene data show CDR1 as SNHLY and CDR2 as FYNNEI. CDR3: CASSVDGVPLYEQYF. For the CDR3, the DNA is TGTGCCAGCAGTGTTGATGGAGTTCCCCTCTACGAGCAGTACTTC.

The V and J genes are TRBV6-1 and TRBJ1-2; D possibly corresponds to TRBD1 (5 bases). The germline CDR1 and CDR2 sequences are MNHNS and SASEGT. This CDR3 comprises 14 residues. V was trimmed by 3 bases and J by 8 bases, leaving 16 bases between them. The CDR3 sequence: CASSEGTVGIGYTF. The CDR3 nucleotides read TGTGCCAGCAGTGAGGGGACGGTGGGGATCGGCTACACCTTC.

This clone is labeled as medium-sized. V gene TRBV9 combines with J gene TRBJ1-6; tentative D call: TRBD1 (6 bases). Deletions cut 4 bases from V and 10 bases from J, with 18 bases between. CDR3 length: 15 amino acids. CDR1 SGDLS and CDR2 YYNGEE come from the germline V gene. DNA for the CDR3: TGTGCCAGCAGCTCAGAGGCAGGGGAAGGATCACCCCTCCACTTT. Its translation: CASSSEAGEGSPLHF.